Listed below are T cell receptor beta chains from one sample, sequenced in a study of T cell changes during pregnancy in multiple sclerosis. TCRdb keeps only in-frame clones here, not all; method: immunoSEQ multiplex PCR. Of about 51,000 clones listed, around 94% are singletons. The sequences come from CD4+ T cells from peripheral blood mononuclear cells, collected in the second trimester of pregnancy. The receptor set was obtained from a female donor with multiple sclerosis, enrolled in a pregnancy study. Each CDR3 is given with its conserved first and last residue. Each record gives: clone size, V gene, D gene, J gene, CDR3 protein, CDR3 DNA. D genes are given only for firm matches. A clone size is listed for some rows: how often the clone was seen (once, few, many), or a class if it is expanded.

.,TRBV19,.,TRBJ1-2,CASSPPMRTDFGNYGYTF,TGTGCCAGTAGTCCACCAATGAGGACAGATTTTGGCAACTATGGCTACACCTTC
.,TRBV4-3,.,TRBJ1-1,CASSQDGARNTEAFF,TGCGCCAGCAGCCAAGATGGGGCGCGGAACACTGAAGCTTTCTTT
.,TRBV19,TRBD1,TRBJ1-5,CASSRTGSNQPQHF,TGTGCCAGTAGTAGGACAGGGAGCAATCAGCCCCAGCATTTT
once,TRBV6-6,TRBD2,TRBJ2-1,CASSPNPTSGGPTRFF,TGTGCCAGCAGCCCAAACCCGACTAGCGGGGGCCCAACTCGGTTCTTC
.,TRBV11-1,TRBD2,TRBJ2-5,CASSPSGGATETQYF,TGTGCCAGCAGCCCTAGCGGGGGGGCCACAGAGACCCAGTACTTC
.,TRBV5-5,TRBD1,TRBJ2-1,CASINDRVWPNEQFF,TGTGCCAGCATCAATGACAGGGTCTGGCCCAATGAGCAGTTCTTC
.,TRBV5-4,TRBD1,TRBJ1-2,CASGREGATGGYGYTF,TGTGCCAGCGGTCGGGAAGGAGCTACAGGGGGTTATGGCTACACCTTC
.,TRBV11-1,TRBD1,TRBJ1-2,CASSSTGRRGGYTF,TGTGCCAGCAGCTCGACAGGGCGCCGGGGAGGCTACACCTTC
.,TRBV5-1,.,TRBJ2-4,CASSLAGENIQYF,TGCGCCAGCAGCTTGGCCGGGGAAAACATTCAGTACTTC
.,TRBV18,TRBD2,TRBJ2-5,CASSPLLGGFGETQYF,TGTGCCAGCTCACCGTTGCTGGGAGGGTTTGGAGAGACCCAGTACTTC
.,TRBV30,TRBD2,TRBJ2-1,CAWRGLGVYNEQFF,TGTGCCTGGAGAGGACTAGGAGTTTACAATGAGCAGTTCTTC
.,TRBV7-3,.,TRBJ2-1,CASSLTVGNEQFF,TGTGCCAGCAGCTTAACGGTCGGGAATGAGCAGTTCTTC
.,TRBV18,.,TRBJ1-1,CASSPRRDTEAFF,TGTGCCAGCTCACCCCGGCGGGACACTGAAGCTTTCTTT
.,TRBV7-8,TRBD1,TRBJ2-3,CASSPTGIVTDTQYF,TGTGCCAGCAGCCCGACAGGGATCGTCACAGATACGCAGTATTTT
.,TRBV18,.,TRBJ1-1,CASSPSSGLNTEAFF,TGTGCCAGCTCACCGAGTAGCGGCCTGAACACTGAAGCTTTCTTT
.,TRBV19,TRBD2,TRBJ2-5,CATGLGGRPEETQYF,TGTGCCACCGGCCTGGGCGGGAGGCCAGAAGAGACCCAGTACTTC
.,TRBV7-6,.,TRBJ1-1,CASSRDQGMMNTEAFF,TGTGCCAGCAGCCGAGACCAGGGGATGATGAACACTGAAGCTTTCTTT
.,TRBV5-6,.,TRBJ1-5,CASSLGRYQPQHF,TGTGCCAGCAGCCTAGGGAGGTATCAGCCCCAGCATTTT
.,TRBV11-2,.,TRBJ2-3,CAVAGGVESTDTQYF,TGTGCCGTCGCCGGGGGTGTTGAAAGCACAGATACGCAGTATTTT
.,TRBV6-5,TRBD1,TRBJ2-7,CASRPGGSYEQYF,TGTGCCAGCAGACCAGGGGGCTCCTACGAGCAGTACTTC
.,TRBV7-9,.,TRBJ2-7,CASSRSAYEQYF,TGTGCCAGCAGCCGATCGGCCTACGAGCAGTACTTC
.,TRBV19,.,TRBJ2-5,CASSPYGGTQYF,TGTGCCAGTAGCCCGTACGGGGGGACCCAGTACTTC
.,TRBV15,.,TRBJ2-1,CATSRDLSNEQFF,TGTGCCACCAGCAGAGATCTTAGCAATGAGCAGTTCTTC
.,TRBV30,TRBD1,TRBJ2-6,CAWSVRQGSRSGANVLTF,TGTGCCTGGAGTGTCAGACAGGGATCTAGGTCTGGGGCCAACGTCCTGACTTTC
.,TRBV6-1,TRBD1,TRBJ1-1,CAGDRGNTEAFF,TGTGCCGGCGACAGGGGCAACACTGAAGCTTTCTTT
.,TRBV19,.,TRBJ2-2,CASSMGHPNTGELFF,TGTGCCAGTAGTATGGGACACCCAAACACCGGGGAGCTGTTTTTT
.,TRBV5-1,TRBD1,TRBJ2-1,CASSPGTGTVSYNEQFF,TGCGCCAGCAGCCCGGGGACAGGCACCGTCTCCTACAATGAGCAGTTCTTC
.,TRBV30,TRBD1,TRBJ2-7,CAWSDRGLDEQYF,TGTGCCTGGAGTGACAGGGGGCTAGACGAGCAGTACTTC
.,TRBV5-8,TRBD2,TRBJ2-3,CASSLPGTRVDTQYF,TGTGCCAGCAGCTTGCCCGGGACTAGAGTAGATACGCAGTATTTT
.,TRBV7-2,TRBD1,TRBJ1-2,CASSLMDRAQLNYGYTF,TGTGCCAGCAGCTTAATGGACAGGGCCCAACTGAACTATGGCTACACCTTC
.,TRBV19,TRBD1,TRBJ1-2,CASSTPGGYGYTF,TGTGCCAGTAGTACCCCAGGGGGGTATGGCTACACCTTC
once,TRBV5-6,TRBD1,TRBJ2-5,CASSWTGGQETQYF,TGTGCCAGCAGCTGGACAGGGGGCCAAGAGACCCAGTACTTC
.,TRBV9,.,TRBJ1-1,CASSRGGGVDTEAFF,TGTGCCAGCAGCCGGGGAGGAGGGGTAGACACTGAAGCTTTCTTT
.,TRBV2,TRBD1,TRBJ1-6,CASNRDRVLHNSPLHF,TGTGCCAGCAATCGGGACAGGGTGCTACATAATTCACCCCTCCACTTT
.,TRBV13,TRBD2,TRBJ2-3,CASSPRTSGPPSTDTQYF,TGTGCCAGCAGCCCCCGGACTAGCGGGCCTCCTAGCACAGATACGCAGTATTTT
.,TRBV5-5,.,TRBJ2-7,CASSRISYEQYF,TGTGCCAGCAGCCGTATATCCTACGAGCAGTACTTC
.,TRBV7-7,.,TRBJ1-2,CASSPIGQLPNYGYTF,TGTGCTAGCAGCCCTATCGGACAGCTTCCTAACTATGGCTACACCTTC
.,TRBV27,.,TRBJ1-5,CASSRDSFQPQHF,TGTGCCAGCAGTCGCGACAGTTTTCAGCCCCAGCATTTT
.,TRBV7-9,.,TRBJ2-1,CASMGPGGLSYNEQFF,TGTGCCAGCATGGGACCGGGGGGCCTCTCCTACAATGAGCAGTTCTTC
.,TRBV2,.,TRBJ2-6,CASSPTGPRSGANVLTF,TGTGCCAGCAGTCCGACAGGACCGCGCTCTGGGGCCAACGTCCTGACTTTC
.,TRBV28,.,TRBJ1-2,CAAGSPNYGYTF,TGTGCCGCGGGCAGTCCTAACTATGGCTACACCTTC
.,TRBV30,.,TRBJ2-2,CAWRGTFQAAGELFF,TGTGCCTGGAGGGGGACATTCCAGGCCGCCGGGGAGCTGTTTTTT
.,TRBV30,.,TRBJ1-4,CAWSAQGLANEKLFF,TGTGCCTGGAGTGCGCAGGGACTTGCTAATGAAAAACTGTTTTTT
.,TRBV5-1,.,TRBJ1-4,CASSLSGINEKLFF,TGCGCCAGCAGCTTATCAGGGATAAATGAAAAACTGTTTTTT
.,TRBV30,TRBD2,TRBJ2-1,CAWRALAGGRNEQFF,TGTGCCTGGAGAGCACTAGCGGGGGGGCGCAATGAGCAGTTCTTC
.,TRBV4-2,.,TRBJ1-2,CASSHPRQTENYGYTF,TGTGCCAGCAGCCATCCGCGTCAGACAGAGAACTATGGCTACACCTTC
.,TRBV30,.,TRBJ1-3,CAWRPGTSSGNTIYF,TGTGCCTGGCGACCCGGGACATCTTCTGGAAACACCATATATTTT
.,TRBV7-2,.,TRBJ1-2,CASSQVGGDYGYTF,TGTGCCAGCAGCCAGGTGGGGGGGGACTATGGCTACACCTTC
.,TRBV5-1,.,TRBJ2-5,CASSSGSLETQYF,TGCGCCAGCAGTTCGGGTTCCTTGGAGACCCAGTACTTC
.,TRBV11-2,TRBD1,TRBJ2-1,CASSQDRGGNEQFF,TGTGCCAGCAGCCAGGACAGGGGAGGCAATGAGCAGTTCTTC
.,TRBV5-4,.,TRBJ2-3,CASSSPPGGAPTDTQYF,TGTGCCAGCAGCTCCCCGCCGGGCGGGGCCCCAACAGATACGCAGTATTTT
.,TRBV7-2,.,TRBJ1-6,CASKGGAEYNSPLHF,TGTGCCAGCAAAGGAGGTGCGGAATATAATTCACCCCTCCACTTT
.,TRBV6-1,.,TRBJ2-7,CASSDGRERKQYF,TGTGCCAGCAGTGATGGCCGGGAAAGGAAGCAGTACTTC
.,TRBV7-7,TRBD1,TRBJ1-3,CASSPGTVSGNTIYF,TGTGCCAGCAGCCCCGGGACAGTCTCTGGAAACACCATATATTTT
.,TRBV5-4,TRBD2,TRBJ2-1,CASSDDGLAGGVPFF,TGTGCCAGCAGCGACGATGGGCTAGCGGGGGGGGTTCCGTTCTTC
.,TRBV28,.,TRBJ2-4,CASSLAGAENIQYF,TGTGCCAGCAGTTTAGCGGGCGCAGAGAACATTCAGTACTTC
.,TRBV6-5,.,TRBJ1-6,CASRTSTVYNSPLHF,TGTGCCAGCAGAACCTCGACAGTCTATAATTCACCCCTCCACTTT
.,TRBV4-3,.,TRBJ1-4,CASSQEGQGRANEKLFF,TGCGCCAGCAGCCAAGAAGGCCAGGGGAGGGCTAATGAAAAACTGTTTTTT
.,TRBV5-1,.,TRBJ2-1,CASSLGGGATGNEQFF,TGCGCCAGCAGCTTGGGAGGGGGGGCCACGGGTAATGAGCAGTTCTTC
.,TRBV9,.,TRBJ1-1,CASSVGLGLEYTEAFF,TGTGCCAGCAGCGTAGGCCTTGGTCTAGAATACACTGAAGCTTTCTTT